Listed below are T cell receptor beta chains from one sample, sequenced in a study of T-cell memory formation after mild COVID-19. TCRdb analysed the 5' RACE reads with MiXCR anew, one entry per CDR3 protein. The sample lists roughly 500,000 distinct CDR3 sequences, around 21% occurring once. Sequenced: PBMCs or a T cell subset sorted from them (not recorded which). These TCRs come from an adult woman who had mild COVID-19 (a few samples of this study predate the infection). Cell type and time point are not known. CDR3s leave out the opening cysteine and the closing phenylalanine or tryptophan.

TRBV30,TRBJ2-5,AWSLTGLQETQY
TRBV20-1,TRBJ1-5,SARIGGFNQPQH
TRBV29-1,TRBJ2-2,SVVFWSSGTANTGELF
TRBV7-9,TRBJ2-5,ASSPHTGKETQY
TRBV7-9,TRBJ2-3,ASSSPAGLLAGAGDTQY
TRBV30,TRBJ2-3,AWKVAGGDTQY
TRBV19,TRBJ1-3,ASSTWTGHGNTIY
TRBV7-9,TRBJ2-3,ASSPPGSGGFNTQY
TRBV5-1,TRBJ1-5,ASRNTGGEGNQPQH
TRBV29-1,TRBJ2-7,SVFRPPSYEQY